This entry describes one TCR beta chain. Relative to the germline gene, one junction end is altered; a read error may explain this. PCR used 60 Vbeta primers and 13 Jbeta primers. Profiling relied on immunoSEQ multiplex PCR, and the TCRdb table lists in-frame clones only, not all of them. The repertoire holds 95,000 to 100,000 clones, with roughly 76% as singletons. The data derive from a study of cytomegalovirus exposure and HLA in healthy donors. Germline-derived CDR1 and CDR2 are SEHNR and FQNEAQ (reference sequence). There are 15 residues in the CDR3. Specimen: PBMCs. This chain connects TRBV7-9 to TRBJ2-2; possibly TRBD1 for D (6 bases). The receptor was derived from a middle-aged man in good health and CMV-seronegative. The CDR3 loop is CSSSLEGVRTGELFF. CDR3 nucleotides: TGTTCCAGCAGCTTAGAGGGGGTACGGACCGGGGAGCTGTTTTTT.